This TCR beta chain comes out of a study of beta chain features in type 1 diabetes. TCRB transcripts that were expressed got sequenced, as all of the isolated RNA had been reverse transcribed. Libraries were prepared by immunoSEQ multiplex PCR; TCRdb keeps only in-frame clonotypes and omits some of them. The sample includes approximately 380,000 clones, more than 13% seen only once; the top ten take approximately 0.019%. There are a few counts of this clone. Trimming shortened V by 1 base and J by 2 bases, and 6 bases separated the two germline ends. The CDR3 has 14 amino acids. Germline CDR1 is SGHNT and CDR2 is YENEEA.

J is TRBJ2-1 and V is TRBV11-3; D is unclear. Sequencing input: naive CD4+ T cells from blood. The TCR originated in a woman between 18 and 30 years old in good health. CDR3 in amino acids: CASSLGPAYNEQFF. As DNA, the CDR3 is TGTGCCAGCAGCTTAGGCCCGGCCTACAATGAGCAGTTCTTC.